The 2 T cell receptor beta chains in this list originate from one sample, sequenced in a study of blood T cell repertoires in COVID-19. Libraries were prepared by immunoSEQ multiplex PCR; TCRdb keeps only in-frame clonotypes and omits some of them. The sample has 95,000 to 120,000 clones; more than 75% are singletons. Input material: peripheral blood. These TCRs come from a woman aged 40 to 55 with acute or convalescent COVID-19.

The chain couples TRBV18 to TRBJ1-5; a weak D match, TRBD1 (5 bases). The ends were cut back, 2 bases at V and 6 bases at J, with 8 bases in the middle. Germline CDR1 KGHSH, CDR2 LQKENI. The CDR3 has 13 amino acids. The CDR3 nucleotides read TGTGCCAGCTCACCAATGGGGCGTCAGCCCCAGCATTTT. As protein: CASSPMGRQPQHF.

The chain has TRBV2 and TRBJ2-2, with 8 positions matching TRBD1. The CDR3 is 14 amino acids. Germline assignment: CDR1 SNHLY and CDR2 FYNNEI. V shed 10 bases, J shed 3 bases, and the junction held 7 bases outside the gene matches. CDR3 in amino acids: CATKGQVDTGELFF. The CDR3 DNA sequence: TGTGCCACCAAGGGACAGGTAGACACCGGGGAGCTGTTTTTT.